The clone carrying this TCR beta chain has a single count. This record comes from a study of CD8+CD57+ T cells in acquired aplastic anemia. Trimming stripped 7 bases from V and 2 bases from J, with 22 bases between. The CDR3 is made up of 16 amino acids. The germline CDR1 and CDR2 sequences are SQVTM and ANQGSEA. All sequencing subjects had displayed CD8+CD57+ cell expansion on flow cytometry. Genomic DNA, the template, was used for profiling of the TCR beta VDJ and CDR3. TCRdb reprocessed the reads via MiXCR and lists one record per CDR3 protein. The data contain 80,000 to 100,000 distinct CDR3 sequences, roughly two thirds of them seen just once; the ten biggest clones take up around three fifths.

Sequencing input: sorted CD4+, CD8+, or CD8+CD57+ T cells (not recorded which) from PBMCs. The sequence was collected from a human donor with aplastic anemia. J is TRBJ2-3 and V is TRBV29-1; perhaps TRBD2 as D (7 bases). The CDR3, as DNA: TGCAGCGCCCAGACGCCCGGGGGGCCCGTCACAGATACGCAGTATTTT. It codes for CSAQTPGGPVTDTQYF.